Each of the 15 T cell receptor beta chains below was sequenced from the same sample in a study of cytomegalovirus exposure and HLA in healthy donors. The primer mix had 60 Vbeta and 13 Jbeta primers. Assay used: immunoSEQ multiplex PCR; TCRdb lists only in-frame clones, some missing. The sample contains 200,000 to 250,000 clones, 82% of which appear only once. Sequenced material: PBMCs. The source of these receptors is a woman aged 35 to 49 in good health and CMV-seronegative.

This chain joins TRBV27 and TRBJ2-3; D perhaps matches TRBD2 (6 bases). The CDR3 loop spans 15 amino acids. CDR1 is MNHEY and CDR2 is SMNVEV in the germline V gene (reference sequence). V was trimmed by 4 bases and J by 4 bases, leaving 15 bases between them. This chain's CDR3 is CASSYDGSFADTQYF. The CDR3, as DNA: TGTGCCAGCAGTTATGACGGGAGTTTCGCAGATACGCAGTATTTT.

The V and J genes are TRBV18 and TRBJ2-7; TRBD1 is a possible D gene (6 bases). Germline V CDR1 and CDR2: KGHSH, LQKENI. This CDR3 has 14 amino acids. V was shortened by 1 base and J by 0 bases, with 7 bases between the two germline ends. The CDR3 loop is CASSPRDTSYEQYF. CDR3 DNA: TGTGCCAGCTCACCACGGGACACCTCCTACGAGCAGTACTTC.

Concerning this clone: The junction shows a germline mismatch at one end, possibly a read error. The chain carries TRBV7-9 and TRBJ1-1; no firm D call. Germline-derived CDR1 and CDR2 are SEHNR and FQNEAQ (reference sequence). This CDR3 has 12 amino acids. DNA for the CDR3: TGTTCCAGCAGCTTACGGGGAGATGAAGCTTTCTTT. Translated, it gives CSSSLRGDEAFF.

The rearrangement joins TRBV4-1 to TRBJ1-3, with 10 positions matching TRBD1. CDR1 and CDR2 from the germline V gene are MGHRA and YSYEKL. The trim removed 3 bases at V and 2 bases at J, leaving 10 bases unmatched. This CDR3 region has 18 residues. The CDR3 reads CASSHGRRQGAPGNTIYF. The CDR3 nucleotides read TGCGCCAGCAGCCACGGCCGAAGACAGGGGGCACCTGGAAACACCATATATTTT.

V usage is TRBV6-6 and J usage is TRBJ2-7, with 9 positions matching TRBD1. This CDR3 has 14 residues. V dropped 7 bases and J dropped 1; count of bases not matched to a gene: 5. Germline CDR1 is MNHNY and CDR2 is SVGAGI (reference sequence). The CDR3 loop reads CASISGTGSYEQYF. As DNA, the CDR3 is TGTGCCAGCATCTCCGGGACAGGGTCCTACGAGCAGTACTTC.

This chain uses TRBV6-5 with TRBJ1-1, with a tentative D call TRBD1 (5 bases). From germline, CDR1 is MNHEY and CDR2 SVGAGI. The V gene lost 2 bases and the J gene lost 0 bases, with 13 bases spanning the gap. The CDR3 sequence is 16 residues long. CDR3 bases: TGTGCCAGCAGTTACGGGGCAGGAACGATGAACACTGAAGCTTTCTTT. Protein product: CASSYGAGTMNTEAFF.

The rearrangement uses TRBV19 and TRBJ2-5; 7 bases fit TRBD2. V lost 6 bases and J lost 5; bases outside the gene matches: 6. Germline CDR1 LNHDA, CDR2 SQIVND (reference sequence). CDR3 length: 13 residues. CDR3 bases: TGTGCCAGTAGGCCGGGACTACAGGAGACCCAGTACTTC. The encoded protein is CASRPGLQETQYF. Complete variable domain (other parts from reference TRBV19 and TRBJ2-5): DGGITQSPKYLFRKEGQNVTLSCEQNLNHDAMYWYRQDPGQGLRLIYYSQIVNDFQKGDIAEGYSVSREKKESFPLTVTSAQKNPTAFYLCASRPGLQETQYFGPGTRLLVL.

The chain carries TRBV7-8 and TRBJ2-7; D is unclear. CDR1 is SGHVS and CDR2 is FQNEAQ in the germline V gene. The CDR3 extends over 18 amino acids. Trimming took off 2 bases at V and 0 bases at J, with 20 bases between the two ends. CDR3 nucleotide sequence: TGTGCCAGCAGCTTATTCACAGCCAAAATTTTAAGCTCCTACGAGCAGTACTTC. Its protein product is CASSLFTAKILSSYEQYF.

In nucleotides, the CDR3 is TGTGCCAGCAGCTTACGTGAAAGCGGAGAAAAAGAGACCCAGTACTTC. It codes for CASSLRESGEKETQYF. This chain links TRBV7-9 with TRBJ2-5; perhaps TRBD2 as D (5 bases). The CDR3 spans 16 residues. V shed 2 bases and J shed 3 bases, with 16 bases lying between them. Germline CDR1 SEHNR, CDR2 FQNEAQ (reference sequence).

This chain joins TRBV28 and TRBJ1-1; a possible D gene is TRBD1 (6 bases). This CDR3 contains 15 residues. Trimming took 7 bases from V and 1 from J, leaving 16 bases between them. Per germline, CDR1 MDHEN and CDR2 SYDVKM. CDR3 coding DNA: TGTGCCAGCACCGAACAGGGAACCAGGAACACTGAAGCTTTCTTT. This translates into CASTEQGTRNTEAFF.

CDR3 sequence reads: CASSDLYYRGTGELQETQYF. The CDR3 coding sequence is TGTGCCAGCAGTGATTTATATTATAGGGGTACAGGAGAATTACAAGAGACCCAGTACTTC. V gene TRBV2 combines with J gene TRBJ2-5; possibly TRBD1 for D (5 bases). This CDR3 has 20 amino acids. Trimming left V 3 bases short and J 2 bases short, with 28 bases between. The germline gives CDR1 SNHLY, CDR2 FYNNEI. The full variable domain, with the rest looked up from reference TRBV2 and TRBJ2-5, is EPEVTQTPSHQVTQMGQEVILRCVPISNHLYFYWYRQILGQKVEFLVSFYNNEISEKSEIFDDQFSVERPDGSNFTLKIRSTKLEDSAMYFCASSDLYYRGTGELQETQYFGPGTRLLVL.

The gene calls are TRBV30 and TRBJ2-1; 10 nucleotides align to TRBD2. Per germline, CDR1 GTSNPN and CDR2 SVGIG (reference sequence). The CDR3 runs 15 residues. V was pared by 3 bases and J by 9 bases, with 11 bases of the junction left unmatched. The CDR3 reads CAWSGNSGRTIEQFF. CDR3 sequence (DNA): TGTGCCTGGAGCGGTAATAGCGGGAGGACGATTGAGCAGTTCTTC.

On this clone itself: Other DNA sequences within the sample encode an identical CDR3. The chain recombines TRBV5-4 with TRBJ2-2, with 7 bases aligning to TRBD1. After removal of 0 bases from V and 2 bases from J, the junction contained 1 base not matched to a gene. CDR1 and CDR2 from the germline V gene are SGHNT and YYREEE (reference sequence). This CDR3 has 15 residues. The CDR3 loop reads CASSLGQGNTGELFF. The DNA for the CDR3 is TGTGCCAGCAGCTTGGGACAGGGTAACACCGGGGAGCTGTTTTTT.

The chain has TRBV2 and TRBJ2-3, with TRBD2 identical over 8 bases. This CDR3 has 14 residues. Trimming cost V 10 bases and J 2 bases; bases outside gene matches: 8. Germline V gene sequence: CDR1 SNHLY, CDR2 FYNNEI. The CDR3 bases are TGTGCCACCCTCACTAGCGGAGCCACAGATACGCAGTATTTT. Translating gives CATLTSGATDTQYF.

This chain joins TRBV27 and TRBJ2-2; D perhaps matches TRBD1 (6 bases). V was trimmed by 3 bases and J by 2 bases, leaving 10 bases between them. CDR1 is MNHEY, CDR2 SMNVEV, per germline (reference sequence). CDR3 length: 15 residues. CDR3 in amino acids: CASSFVGQNTGELFF. As DNA, the CDR3 is TGTGCCAGCAGTTTCGTGGGACAAAACACCGGGGAGCTGTTTTTT.